Presented here are 21 T cell receptor beta chains from one specimen sequenced in a study of blood T cell repertoires in COVID-19. The data were produced by immunoSEQ multiplex PCR, yet TCRdb's version contains in-frame clones alone and is incomplete. The sample shows about 420,000 clones, 80% to 90% of them seen only once. The sequenced material came from peripheral blood. The receptors stem from a man younger than 35 with COVID-19, enrolled during active disease.

The chain recombines TRBV5-1 with TRBJ2-7, with D perhaps TRBD2 (5 bases). CDR1 is SGHRS and CDR2 is YFSETQ in the germline V gene. CDR3 size: 17 residues. Deletions cut 0 bases from V and 3 bases from J, with 19 bases between. The CDR3 sequence is CASSLGALGGSVYEQYF. Written as DNA, the CDR3 is TGCGCCAGCAGCTTGGGGGCATTGGGCGGGTCGGTCTACGAGCAGTACTTC.

The chain has TRBV12-3 or TRBV12-4 and TRBJ2-5; D ambiguous. This CDR3 region has 13 residues. Trimming removed 5 bases from V and 1 base from J, with 8 bases in between. The CDR3 nucleotides read TGTGCCAGCAGTATCAGTGGCCAAGAGACCCAGTACTTC. Translation gives CASSISGQETQYF.

The chain employs TRBV4-1 and TRBJ1-4, with a tentative D call TRBD1 (5 bases). Per germline, CDR1 MGHRA and CDR2 YSYEKL. The length of the CDR3 is 15 residues. The ends were cut back, 0 bases at V and 5 bases at J, with 10 bases in the middle. CDR3 amino acids: CASSQDSQVNEKLFF. The CDR3, as DNA: TGCGCCAGCAGCCAAGATTCACAGGTCAATGAAAAACTGTTTTTT.

This chain connects TRBV7-3 to TRBJ2-3, with 9 bases lining up with TRBD2. Germline CDR1 reads SGHTA; CDR2 reads FQGTGA. There are 16 residues in the CDR3. After removal of 3 bases from V and 3 bases from J, the junction contained 7 bases not matched to a gene. CDR3 protein: CASSLTSGAKTDTQYF. The CDR3 DNA follows: TGTGCCAGCAGCTTGACTAGCGGAGCGAAGACAGATACGCAGTATTTT.

V gene TRBV5-6 combines with J gene TRBJ2-7; TRBD2 agrees at 7 bases. The J segment lost 2 bases and the V segment lost 5 bases, leaving 4 bases of the junction unmatched. This CDR3 is 13 amino acids long. Germline V lookup: CDR1 SGHDT, CDR2 YYEEEE. The CDR3 DNA is TGTGCCAGCAGTCGAGGACTAGCCTACGAGCAGTACTTC. It is translated as CASSRGLAYEQYF.

The chain recombines TRBV23-1 with TRBJ1-6; the D gene is possibly TRBD1 (6 bases). TRBV23-1 is identified as an open reading frame with a role that is uncertain. The V end lost 0 bases, the J end lost 9 bases, and 21 bases lay between the germline ends. The CDR3 has 18 residues. The CDR3 loop is CASSQSTRLDGGASPLHF. The CDR3 DNA reads TGCGCCAGCAGTCAATCCACCCGCCTCGACGGGGGGGCTTCACCCCTCCACTTT.

The chain couples TRBV24-1 to TRBJ1-2, with a possible D match to TRBD1 (5 bases). The V and J ends lost 7 bases and 2 bases respectively, with 10 bases between them. The germline gives CDR1 KGHDR, CDR2 SFDVKD. The CDR3 loop spans 13 amino acids. CDR3 coding DNA: TGTGCCACCAGCATGACAGAGAACTATGGCTACACCTTC. This sequence encodes CATSMTENYGYTF.

The chain links TRBV19 to TRBJ1-1; tentatively, D is TRBD1 (6 bases). Germline V gives CDR1 LNHDA, CDR2 SQIVND (reference sequence). This CDR3 has 14 amino acids. The ends were cut back, 10 bases at V and 1 base at J, with 16 bases in the middle. The CDR3 reads CATHSQGKNTEAFF. For the CDR3, the DNA is TGTGCCACCCACTCACAGGGAAAGAACACTGAAGCTTTCTTT.

The gene calls are TRBV14 and TRBJ1-6; TRBD1 is a possible D gene (5 bases). The CDR3 loop spans 16 amino acids. The germline V gene has CDR1 SGHDN and CDR2 FVKESK. V was clipped by 6 bases and J by 7 bases, with 19 bases between them. In DNA, the CDR3 is TGTGCCAGCAGACTGTCTCTCGGGGGAGGGAATTCACCCCTCCACTTT. This encodes CASRLSLGGGNSPLHF.

The rearrangement joins TRBV7-8 to TRBJ2-7, with TRBD2 as a possible D gene (7 bases). This CDR3 has 16 amino acids. The germline gives CDR1 SGHVS, CDR2 FQNEAQ. Trimming cost V 5 bases and J 1 base, with 18 bases left between them. The CDR3 nucleotides read TGTGCCAGCAGCCTAGGGGGGGGGACTACTTCCTACGAGCAGTACTTC. Its protein is CASSLGGGTTSYEQYF.

The J gene is TRBJ1-5, the V gene TRBV24-1; 7 bases align to TRBD1. Germline V lookup: CDR1 KGHDR, CDR2 SFDVKD. V lost 4 bases, J lost 4 bases, and 6 bases stayed unmatched. The CDR3 loop spans 15 amino acids. As DNA, the CDR3 is TGTGCCACCAGTGAGTCCGGGACAGAAAATCAGCCCCAGCATTTT. It specifies CATSESGTENQPQHF.

The CDR3 sequence: CASSRGDFYNEQFF. The CDR3, as DNA: TGTGCCAGCAGCAGAGGCGATTTCTACAATGAGCAGTTCTTC. The chain uses TRBV11-2 and TRBJ2-1, with D uncertain. This CDR3 has 14 amino acids. Germline-derived CDR1 and CDR2 are SGHAT and FQNNGV. The germline V and J ends were trimmed by 5 bases and 3 bases, with 11 bases remaining between them.

The rearrangement uses TRBV7-8 and TRBJ2-5; the D gene is possibly TRBD2 (5 bases). The CDR3 contains 16 residues. Germline V CDR1 and CDR2: SGHVS, FQNEAQ. V was cut by 8 bases and J by 4 bases, with 23 bases left in between. CDR3 sequence (DNA): TGTGCCAGCGGGAATAGCGAACGACGGTCTGGAGAGACCCAGTACTTC. This encodes CASGNSERRSGETQYF.

The chain recombines TRBV4-1 with TRBJ2-2; 7 positions match TRBD1. Trimming took 4 bases from V and 7 from J; bases not matched to a gene: 9. The CDR3 has 15 amino acids. Germline V lookup: CDR1 MGHRA, CDR2 YSYEKL. The CDR3 bases are TGCGCCAGCAGCCCCTTTGGGACAGAGAGCGGGGAGCTGTTTTTT. This gives the protein CASSPFGTESGELFF.

This clone was picked up a small number of times. This chain uses TRBV19 with TRBJ2-1, with 9 bases that match TRBD1. The CDR3 contains 17 residues. CDR1 LNHDA and CDR2 SQIVND come from the germline V gene (reference sequence). V lost 2 bases and J lost 9; bases outside the gene matches: 14. The CDR3: CASSINPRDRDYGEQFF. DNA of the CDR3: TGTGCCAGTAGTATAAACCCCCGGGACAGGGATTATGGTGAGCAGTTCTTC.

This clone has just one count. The chain combines TRBV28 with TRBJ2-2, with 15 bases that match TRBD2. The length of the CDR3 is 17 residues. The germline CDR1 and CDR2 sequences are MDHEN and SYDVKM. Germline trimming cut 8 bases from V and 4 bases from J; bases unmatched to any gene: 8. This chain's CDR3 is CASGGLAGGEVTGELFF. For the CDR3, the DNA is TGTGCCAGCGGGGGACTAGCGGGAGGAGAGGTCACCGGGGAGCTGTTTTTT.

The chain has TRBV6-5 and TRBJ1-1; TRBD1 matches at 7 bases. V shed 5 bases and J 4 bases; nucleotides not matched to a gene: 10. The CDR3 spans 15 residues. The V gene's germline CDR1 is MNHEY and CDR2 SVGAGI. The DNA of the CDR3 is TGTGCCAGCAGTAGCCGACAGGGCGTGGGCACTGAAGCTTTCTTT. Amino acid sequence: CASSSRQGVGTEAFF.

CDR3 coding DNA: TGCGCCAGCAGCCAGCAGGGGGCAAGGGAAAGGAACACTGAAGCTTTCTTT. This encodes CASSQQGARERNTEAFF. The chain recombines TRBV5-1 with TRBJ1-1; 8 bases are shared with TRBD1. Germline assignment: CDR1 SGHRS and CDR2 YFSETQ. This CDR3 region has 17 residues. Losses at the gene ends were 4 bases for V and 1 base for J; bases not matched to a gene: 12. Full variable domain (rest looked up from reference TRBV5-1 and TRBJ1-1): KAGVTQTPRYLIKTRGQQVTLSCSPISGHRSVSWYQQTPGQGLQFLFEYFSETQRNKGNFPGRFSGRQFSNSRSEMNVSTLELGDSALYLCASSQQGARERNTEAFFGQGTRLTVV.

V gene TRBV2 combines with J gene TRBJ2-7; the D is unclear. V dropped 6 bases and J dropped 6 bases, with 21 bases sitting between them. The CDR3 is 15 residues long. The germline V gene has CDR1 SNHLY and CDR2 FYNNEI. The CDR3 region has the DNA TGTGCCAGCAGCCCCCCTAGTAATTACGGCTCCGAGCAGTACTTC. It yields the protein CASSPPSNYGSEQYF.

The DNA for the CDR3 is TGCGCCAGCAGCTTAGAGGGGGAGCTGTTTTTT. Its protein is CASSLEGELFF. The chain employs TRBV5-1 and TRBJ2-2; D ambiguous. The V end was cut by 2 bases, the J end by 8 bases, with 4 bases between. The CDR3 consists of 11 residues. CDR1 and CDR2 (germline): SGHRS, YFSETQ.

This chain joins TRBV5-1 and TRBJ1-2, with TRBD1 matching over 8 bases. The V and J ends lost 1 base and 5 bases, in that order; junction bases with no gene match: 4. CDR3 size: 14 residues. The germline gives CDR1 SGHRS, CDR2 YFSETQ. The CDR3 reads CASSLTGGEYGYTF. In nucleotides, the CDR3 is TGCGCCAGCAGCTTGACAGGGGGGGAGTATGGCTACACCTTC.